This TCR beta chain was retrieved from a study of blood T cell repertoires in COVID-19. This table comes from immunoSEQ multiplex PCR, and its TCRdb copy is limited to in-frame clones, with some not included. The sample has hundreds of thousands of clones, around nine tenths seen once; the top ten hold around 1.6%. The CDR3 runs 15 residues. Germline V gene sequence: CDR1 SGHKS, CDR2 YYEKEE (reference sequence). Trimming removed 3 bases at V and 2 bases at J, with 12 bases between. The sequence came from a woman between 55 and 75 years old who had recovered from COVID-19. The chain joins TRBV5-5 to TRBJ2-1; possible D gene TRBD1, 6 bases. What was sequenced was peripheral blood. The chain's CDR3 is CASSSTGLTYNEQFF. The CDR3 DNA reads as TGTGCCAGCAGCTCAACAGGGCTTACCTACAATGAGCAGTTCTTC.